A selection of T cell receptor beta chains follows, all from one sample in a study of blood T cell repertoires in COVID-19. This table comes from immunoSEQ multiplex PCR, and its TCRdb copy is limited to in-frame clones, with some not included. The table shows over 150,000 clones, with over 60% occurring only once. The specimen sequenced was peripheral blood. These receptors all come from a man older than 75 with acute or convalescent COVID-19. CDR3s include the opening cysteine and the closing phenylalanine or tryptophan. The D gene is left open where the match is weak. Clone size is given for some rows only: seen once, a few or many times, or a class if the clone is expanded.

v_gene,abundance,j_gene,d_gene,len,CDR3nt,CDR3aa
TRBV5-4,once,TRBJ1-5,NA,14,TGTGCCAGCAGCTTGCAGGGAAGCAATCAGCCCCAGCATTTT,CASSLQGSNQPQHF
TRBV19,NA,TRBJ1-1,NA,14,TGTGCCAGTTGGACGGGGAAGATGAACACTGAAGCTTTCTTT,CASWTGKMNTEAFF
TRBV5-1,once,TRBJ2-1,NA,14,TGCGCCAGCAGCTTGGGACAGGATTACAATGAGCAGTTCTTC,CASSLGQDYNEQFF
TRBV5-1,NA,TRBJ2-7,NA,14,TGCGCCAGCAGCTTGAGGGGAAACTCCTACGAGCAGTACTTC,CASSLRGNSYEQYF
TRBV7-3,NA,TRBJ2-7,NA,13,TGTGCCAGCAGCACGTACAACCGCTACGAGCAGTACTTC,CASSTYNRYEQYF
TRBV9,NA,TRBJ2-3,TRBD2,15,TGTGCCAGCAGCCTAACAGATGGGGGGGTGGATACGCAGTATTTT,CASSLTDGGVDTQYF
TRBV6-5,NA,TRBJ1-5,TRBD1,16,TGTGCCAGCAGTTACTCCCCCGACAGGGGGGGTCAGCCCCAGCATTTT,CASSYSPDRGGQPQHF
TRBV2,NA,TRBJ1-4,NA,14,TGTGCCAGCAGTGAACCGACAGCTAATGAAAAACTGTTTTTT,CASSEPTANEKLFF
TRBV15,NA,TRBJ1-5,TRBD1,17,TGTGCCACCAGCAGAGGGGACAGGAGATATAGCAATCAGCCCCAGCATTTT,CATSRGDRRYSNQPQHF
TRBV11-2,NA,TRBJ2-1,TRBD2,16,TGTGCCAGCAGCCCCAGCCTAGCGGGGAGGAACAATGAGCAGTTCTTC,CASSPSLAGRNNEQFF
TRBV9,NA,TRBJ1-1,NA,15,TGTGCCAGCAGCGTAGAAGGGGAAGTAGGGACTGAAGCTTTCTTT,CASSVEGEVGTEAFF
TRBV7-9,few,TRBJ1-1,NA,13,TGTGCCAGCAGCTCCCTTGCAGGGACTGAAGCTTTCTTT,CASSSLAGTEAFF
TRBV18,many,TRBJ2-5,NA,15,TGTGCCAGCTCACCCTCGGGGTCTAAGAGAGAGACCCAGTACTTC,CASSPSGSKRETQYF
TRBV12-3/TRBV12-4,NA,TRBJ1-2,NA,13,TGTGCCAGCTCCAGCGGGCCCTCCCGGGGCTACACCTTC,CASSSGPSRGYTF
TRBV12-3/TRBV12-4,NA,TRBJ1-2,NA,13,TGTGCCAGCACCCCCCGGGGAGGCTATGGCTACACCTTC,CASTPRGGYGYTF
TRBV6-2/TRBV6-3,NA,TRBJ1-6,TRBD1,16,TGTGCCAGCTGCCCTAACCAGGGGGTAGATAATTCACCCCTCCACTTT,CASCPNQGVDNSPLHF
TRBV30,few,TRBJ2-3,NA,14,TGTGCCTGGGACCGCGGGGAGAGCACAGATACGCAGTATTTT,CAWDRGESTDTQYF
TRBV15,NA,TRBJ1-5,NA,15,TGTGCCACCAGCGGCGGATATCTAACCAATCAGCCCCAGCATTTT,CATSGGYLTNQPQHF
TRBV7-6,NA,TRBJ2-2,TRBD2,18,TGTGCCAGCAGCTTAAGGTCTAGCGGGGGGGCGAACACCGGGGAGCTGTTTTTT,CASSLRSSGGANTGELFF
TRBV5-1,NA,TRBJ2-7,TRBD2,16,TGCGCCAGCAGCCCCCGGAGGGGCCAGGGAGGGTACGAGCAGTACTTC,CASSPRRGQGGYEQYF
TRBV14,NA,TRBJ1-1,NA,16,TGTGCCAGCAGCCAAGTCAAATACAGAAAGAACACTGAAGCTTTCTTT,CASSQVKYRKNTEAFF
TRBV3-1/TRBV3-2,NA,TRBJ1-5,NA,12,TGTGCCAGCAGCCAAGTGGCGGGTGTCCGGCATTTT,CASSQVAGVRHF
TRBV18,NA,TRBJ2-1,TRBD2,17,TGTGCCAGCTCACCTAGCGGGGGGCTGGGCTCCTACAATGAGCAGTTCTTC,CASSPSGGLGSYNEQFF
TRBV19,NA,TRBJ2-2,NA,15,TGTGCCAGTAGTACAGGACGGCGCCAGGGCGGGGAGCTGTTTTTT,CASSTGRRQGGELFF
TRBV6-5,NA,TRBJ1-5,NA,13,TGTGCCAGCAGTTCGTCGGAGAGGCAGCCCCAGCATTTT,CASSSSERQPQHF
TRBV6-5,NA,TRBJ1-4,NA,15,TGTGCCAGCAGTTACTCGCGGGGGAAAGGTGAAAAACTGTTTTTT,CASSYSRGKGEKLFF
TRBV7-9,NA,TRBJ1-6,TRBD1,14,TGTGCCAGCAGTTATGGACAGGATAGCTCACCCCTCCACTTT,CASSYGQDSSPLHF
TRBV11-3,NA,TRBJ2-5,TRBD1,15,TGTGCCAGCAGCCCAGGGGGCCGGTCAGAAGAGACCCAGTACTTC,CASSPGGRSEETQYF
TRBV15,NA,TRBJ1-6,NA,16,TGTGCCACCAGCAGAGAACCGGGGGCCTATAATTCACCCCTCCACTTT,CATSREPGAYNSPLHF
TRBV20-1,NA,TRBJ2-5,TRBD2,16,TGCAGTGCTAGTAGGGTTAGCGGGGGGGCTGGAGAGACCCAGTACTTC,CSASRVSGGAGETQYF
TRBV18,few,TRBJ1-1,NA,13,TGTGCCAGCTCACGTCAGGGGCTCACTGAAGCTTTCTTT,CASSRQGLTEAFF
TRBV4-1,few,TRBJ2-7,TRBD1,17,TGCGCCAGCAGCCAAGATCGTCCGGACAGGGGATCCTACGAGCAGTACTTC,CASSQDRPDRGSYEQYF
TRBV18,NA,TRBJ2-5,NA,13,TGTGCCACCCACCCAGGGGAGCAAGAGACCCAGTACTTC,CATHPGEQETQYF
TRBV6-5,NA,TRBJ1-2,NA,13,TGTGCCAGCTCAGGTTTCCCGGACTATGGCTACACCTTC,CASSGFPDYGYTF
TRBV6-5,NA,TRBJ1-1,NA,11,TGTGCCAGCAGTACGGGTCCTGAAGCTTTCTTT,CASSTGPEAFF
TRBV15,NA,TRBJ2-1,TRBD1,15,TGTGCCACCAGCAGAGGGACAGGGCTCCGCTATGAGCAGTTCTTC,CATSRGTGLRYEQFF
TRBV19,NA,TRBJ2-1,TRBD1,13,TGTGCCAGTAGCACGACAGGGCTCAATGAGCAGTTCTTC,CASSTTGLNEQFF
TRBV27,NA,TRBJ2-4,TRBD1,15,TGTGCCAGCAGTTTAACCACAGGGGGGCAAAACATTCAGTACTTC,CASSLTTGGQNIQYF
TRBV19,NA,TRBJ1-1,NA,11,TGTGCCAGTAGGCGGACAGTTGAAGCTTTCTTT,CASRRTVEAFF
TRBV7-2,NA,TRBJ2-7,TRBD2,16,TGTGCCAGCAGCCTAATGGCTAGCGGGGCCCTATTGGAGCAGTACTTC,CASSLMASGALLEQYF
TRBV5-1,NA,TRBJ1-4,NA,16,TGCGCCAGCAGCCCCCTCTGGGAGACAACTAATGAAAAACTGTTTTTT,CASSPLWETTNEKLFF
TRBV19,once,TRBJ1-2,NA,15,TGTGCCAGTACCCCTAGGACTTCTCCCCAGGAAGGCTACACCTTC,CASTPRTSPQEGYTF
TRBV6-5,NA,TRBJ1-5,NA,15,TGTGCCAGCGCCCAGGGGCATGGGGGCAATCAGCCCCAGCATTTT,CASAQGHGGNQPQHF
TRBV29-1,NA,TRBJ2-1,NA,11,TGCAGCGCATTACCGGTGAATGAGCAGTTCTTC,CSALPVNEQFF
TRBV3-1/TRBV3-2,NA,TRBJ1-2,NA,14,TGTGCCAGCAGCCAAGGACAGACGCTGGGCGGCTACACCTTC,CASSQGQTLGGYTF
TRBV2,once,TRBJ2-1,NA,11,TGTGCCAGCAGTATTAAAAATGAGCAGTTCTTC,CASSIKNEQFF
TRBV3-1/TRBV3-2,NA,TRBJ1-2,NA,14,TGTGCCAGCAGCCAAGTACAGTCGTACTATGGCTACACCTTC,CASSQVQSYYGYTF
TRBV9,NA,TRBJ2-1,NA,14,TGTGCCAGCAGCGTATCTAGCGAGTACAATGAGCAGTTCTTC,CASSVSSEYNEQFF
TRBV3-1/TRBV3-2,NA,TRBJ2-2,NA,13,TGTGCCAGCAGCCCTGTTAACACCGGGGAGCTGTTTTTT,CASSPVNTGELFF
TRBV5-1,NA,TRBJ2-1,NA,15,TGCGCCAGCAGCTTGGCCGGCGGGAACTACAATGAGCAGTTCTTC,CASSLAGGNYNEQFF
TRBV7-6,NA,TRBJ2-2,TRBD2,21,TGTGCCAGCAGCTTAGTTTTAGGGAGGACTCGAGCCGGGGGGACGACCGGGGAGCTGTTTTTT,CASSLVLGRTRAGGTTGELFF
TRBV5-6,NA,TRBJ2-1,TRBD2,16,TGTGCCAGCAGCGGTACTAGCGGGCTAAACGAGAATGAGCAGTTCTTC,CASSGTSGLNENEQFF
TRBV19,once,TRBJ2-7,NA,15,TGTGCCAGTAGTATAGGTCCAAGGAGCTCCTACGAGCAGTACTTC,CASSIGPRSSYEQYF